This T cell receptor (beta chain) emerged from a study of T cell responses to AZD1222 COVID-19 vaccine. The study, taken as a whole, reports: Nearly half of the spike-specific TCRs reportedly recognize variant regions that carry no mutations. Most donors were white British and more were female, and clonal diversity was possibly underestimated. Spike-specific TCR repertoires showed rising breadth and depth after two AZD1222 doses.

This clone has just a few counts. Its antigen is undetermined. TCRdb's table, derived via immunoSEQ multiplex PCR, lists solely in-frame clones and lacks some. The data hold about 96,000 clones, with approximately 87% observed a single time. The germline V gene has CDR1 LGHDT and CDR2 YNNKEL (reference sequence). The CDR3 sequence is 15 residues long. V trimming: 6 bases; J trimming: 2 bases; junction bases outside the gene matches: 8. The TCR comes from an adult in good health. The chain combines TRBV3-1 (or the pseudogene TRBV3-2) with TRBJ2-5; 8 positions agree with TRBD2. Material: peripheral blood, obtained on day 0 of AZD1222 vaccination. CDR3 in amino acids: CASSPGLAQQETQYF. CDR3 DNA sequence: TGTGCCAGCAGTCCAGGACTAGCCCAACAAGAGACCCAGTACTTC.